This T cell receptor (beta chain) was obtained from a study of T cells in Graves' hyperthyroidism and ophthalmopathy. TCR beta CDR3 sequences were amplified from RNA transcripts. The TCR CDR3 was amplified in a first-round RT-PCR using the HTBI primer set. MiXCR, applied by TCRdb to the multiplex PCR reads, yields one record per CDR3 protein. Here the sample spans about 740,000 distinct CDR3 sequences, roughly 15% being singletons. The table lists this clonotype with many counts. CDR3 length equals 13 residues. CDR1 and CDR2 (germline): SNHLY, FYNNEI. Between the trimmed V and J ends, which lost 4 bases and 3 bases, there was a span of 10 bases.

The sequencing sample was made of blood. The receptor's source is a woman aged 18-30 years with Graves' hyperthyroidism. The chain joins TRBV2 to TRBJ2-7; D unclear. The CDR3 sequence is CASSAFYRYEQYF. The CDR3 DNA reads TGTGCCAGCAGTGCGTTCTACCGCTACGAGCAGTACTTC.